Below, 31 T cell receptor beta chains from the same sample are listed, as sequenced in a study of cytomegalovirus exposure and HLA in healthy donors. The PCR contained 60 Vbeta and 13 Jbeta primers. The data were produced by immunoSEQ multiplex PCR, yet TCRdb's version contains in-frame clones alone and is incomplete. The sample yields roughly 100,000 clones, about 12% seen once. Sequencing was done on a sample of PBMCs. The receptors originated from a man between 40 and 49 years old in good health and CMV-seropositive.

This rearrangement joins TRBV27 to TRBJ2-7; 7 bases are shared with TRBD2. Trimming cost V 9 bases and J 0 bases; bases outside gene matches: 8. This CDR3 is 14 amino acids long. CDR1 is MNHEY, CDR2 SMNVEV, per germline (reference sequence). The CDR3 DNA reads as TGTGCCAGTGGGGGGGGAACAGACTCCTACGAGCAGTACTTC. Translating gives CASGGGTDSYEQYF.

The chain uses TRBV4-1 and TRBJ1-2; 8 bases line up with TRBD1. The CDR3 consists of 14 residues. V gave up 3 bases and J gave up 3 bases; unmatched junction bases: 3. From germline, CDR1 is MGHRA and CDR2 YSYEKL. The CDR3 loop reads CASSHVTGDYGYTF. For the CDR3, the DNA is TGCGCCAGCAGCCATGTGACAGGGGACTATGGCTACACCTTC.

This chain uses TRBV7-2 with TRBJ1-1; TRBD1 matches at 7 bases. Germline assignment: CDR1 SGHTA and CDR2 FQGNSA. V trimming: 1 base; J trimming: 4 bases; junction bases outside the gene matches: 9. This CDR3 contains 16 residues. In DNA, the CDR3 is TGTGCCAGCAGCTTAGACGGGAGGGGGCGAATCACTGAAGCTTTCTTT. This encodes CASSLDGRGRITEAFF.

This rearrangement joins TRBV10-1 to TRBJ2-2, with D possibly TRBD2 on 6 matching bases. Germline assignment: CDR1 WNHNN and CDR2 SYGVQD (reference sequence). Trimming took 2 bases from V and 5 from J, leaving 12 bases between them. This CDR3 spans 15 amino acids. CDR3 DNA: TGCGCCAGCAGTGAGAATAGCGGTCCGACCGGGGAGCTGTTTTTT. As protein: CASSENSGPTGELFF.

The chain is built from TRBV7-9 and TRBJ2-5; tentatively, D is TRBD1 (6 bases). V gave up 7 bases and J gave up 1 base, with 13 bases separating them. The CDR3 contains 14 residues. The germline V gene encodes CDR1 SEHNR and CDR2 FQNEAQ (reference sequence). The CDR3 DNA is TGTGCCAGCACCCCAACAGGGAGCCAAGAGACCCAGTACTTC. It encodes CASTPTGSQETQYF.

The chain combines TRBV7-9 with TRBJ1-2, with 7 bases aligning to TRBD1. Looked up from germline, CDR1 is SEHNR and CDR2 is FQNEAQ (reference sequence). The CDR3 totals 12 residues. Trimming took 11 bases from V and 8 from J; bases not matched to a gene: 11. The CDR3 region is CAGTDGAYGYTF. The CDR3 nucleotides are TGTGCCGGGACAGACGGGGCATACGGCTACACCTTC.

This clone was found a few times. Distinct nucleotide sequences in the sample also encode this CDR3. The chain uses TRBV19 and TRBJ2-5; no clear D. V dropped 3 bases and J dropped 2 bases, with 7 bases sitting between them. CDR3 length equals 13 residues. Germline loops: CDR1 LNHDA, CDR2 SQIVND (reference sequence). CDR3 nucleotides: TGTGCCAGTAGTATGGGCAGGCAAGAGACCCAGTACTTC. Translation gives CASSMGRQETQYF.

The V call is TRBV5-4, the J call TRBJ1-1, with D possibly being TRBD1 (5 bases). Germline V gene data show CDR1 as SGHNT and CDR2 as YYREEE (reference sequence). V shed 0 bases and J shed 0 bases, with 9 bases lying between them. The CDR3 sequence is 15 residues long. CDR3 DNA sequence: TGTGCCAGCAGCTTGGACAGGTACATGAACACTGAAGCTTTCTTT. It specifies CASSLDRYMNTEAFF.

The rearrangement uses TRBV7-2 and TRBJ1-1; a possible D gene is TRBD1 (5 bases). V lost 2 bases and J 5 bases, leaving 12 bases between the germline ends. The CDR3 contains 14 residues. The germline V gene encodes CDR1 SGHTA and CDR2 FQGNSA. CDR3 in amino acids: CASSLQGKGTEAFF. The CDR3 DNA is TGTGCCAGCAGCTTACAGGGAAAGGGGACTGAAGCTTTCTTT.

J is TRBJ2-1 and V is TRBV28; 8 bases fit TRBD2. With V trimmed by 7 bases and J by 7 bases, 12 bases remained unmatched. Germline V gene lookup returns CDR1 MDHEN and CDR2 SYDVKM. There are 15 residues in the CDR3. The CDR3 DNA is TGTGCCAGCACCCGTGGGTCTAGCGGGTGGAATGAGCAGTTCTTC. Protein product: CASTRGSSGWNEQFF.

The gene calls are TRBV27 and TRBJ2-1, with no clear D. CDR3 size: 13 residues. V lost 2 bases, J lost 6 bases, and 8 bases lay in between. The germline gives CDR1 MNHEY, CDR2 SMNVEV (reference sequence). The CDR3 here is CASSLGSGNEQFF. The CDR3 nucleotides read TGTGCCAGCAGTTTAGGTTCGGGCAATGAGCAGTTCTTC.

This chain joins TRBV9 and TRBJ2-1, with 9 bases fitting TRBD1. Trimming took 4 bases from V and 7 from J; bases not matched to a gene: 18. This CDR3 is built from 18 residues. The germline V gene has CDR1 SGDLS and CDR2 YYNGEE. CDR3 sequence reads: CASSSPRGDRDWKNEQFF. The CDR3 DNA sequence: TGTGCCAGCAGCTCACCCAGGGGGGACAGGGACTGGAAGAATGAGCAGTTCTTC.

This clone turned up a few times. The chain joins TRBV27 to TRBJ1-4, with a weak D call TRBD1 (5 bases). V was clipped by 6 bases and J by 6 bases, with 14 bases between them. This CDR3 is built from 14 residues. The germline V gene has CDR1 MNHEY and CDR2 SMNVEV (reference sequence). The CDR3 is CASSRTSSHEKLFF. In DNA, the CDR3 is TGTGCCAGCAGCCGGACATCGTCTCATGAAAAACTGTTTTTT.

This rearrangement joins TRBV5-4 to TRBJ2-5, with TRBD2 as a possible D gene (6 bases). The CDR3 sequence is 16 residues long. Germline V gene data show CDR1 as SGHNT and CDR2 as YYREEE (reference sequence). V was trimmed by 0 bases and J by 5 bases, leaving 17 bases between them. CDR3 loop: CASSLAKFGGGETQYF. The DNA of the CDR3 is TGTGCCAGCAGCTTGGCTAAGTTCGGGGGTGGCGAGACCCAGTACTTC.

The chain carries TRBV4-1 and TRBJ2-7; 14 bases align to TRBD2. V lost 3 bases to trimming and J lost 0 bases; unmatched junction nucleotides: 1. Per germline, CDR1 MGHRA and CDR2 YSYEKL. CDR3 length: 16 amino acids. The chain's CDR3 is CASSHGTSGSSYEQYF. DNA of the CDR3: TGCGCCAGCAGCCATGGGACTAGCGGGAGCTCCTACGAGCAGTACTTC.

The genes are TRBV5-1 and TRBJ2-5; TRBD1 matches 7 bases. The CDR3 is made up of 13 amino acids. Germline values: CDR1 SGHRS, CDR2 YFSETQ. The J segment lost 2 bases and the V segment lost 3 bases, leaving 1 base of the junction unmatched. The CDR3 protein is CASSSRGQETQYF. DNA of the CDR3: TGCGCCAGCAGCTCCAGGGGGCAAGAGACCCAGTACTTC.

The rearrangement links TRBV7-2 to TRBJ2-7; the match to TRBD2 covers 10 bases. Germline V CDR1 and CDR2: SGHTA, FQGNSA. After removal of 4 bases from V and 5 bases from J, the junction contained 8 bases not matched to a gene. CDR3 length: 15 residues. CDR3 sequence reads: CASSSNSGRTNEQYF. As DNA, the CDR3 is TGTGCCAGCAGCTCGAATAGCGGGAGGACCAACGAGCAGTACTTC.

The chain combines TRBV5-1 with TRBJ2-1; 11 nucleotides agree with TRBD2. Germline CDR1 reads SGHRS; CDR2 reads YFSETQ. J was trimmed by 4 bases and V by 4 bases; bases with no gene match: 4. The CDR3 contains 15 residues. Written as DNA, the CDR3 is TGCGCCAGCAGCGCAGGACTAGCGGGTTACAATGAGCAGTTCTTC. It translates to CASSAGLAGYNEQFF.

This clone appeared a few times. The J gene is TRBJ1-1, the V gene TRBV19, with 10 bases matching TRBD1. CDR1 is LNHDA and CDR2 is SQIVND in the germline V gene (reference sequence). V lost 7 bases to trimming and J lost 5 bases; unmatched junction nucleotides: 10. The CDR3 is made up of 15 amino acids. Here the CDR3 DNA reads TGTGCCAGTACCCTGGACAGGGGGGGAAGGACTGAAGCTTTCTTT. Protein sequence: CASTLDRGGRTEAFF.

The chain couples TRBV7-6 to TRBJ2-7; perhaps TRBD2 as D (6 bases). With 5 bases removed from V and 3 bases from J, the gap between germline ends came to 17 bases. This CDR3 has 15 amino acids. Germline CDR1 reads SGHVS; CDR2 reads FNYEAQ. The CDR3 region is CASSPGTFEDYEQYF. The CDR3 region has the DNA TGTGCCAGCAGCCCAGGGACTTTTGAGGACTACGAGCAGTACTTC.

V and J are TRBV4-2 and TRBJ2-1; 13 bases are a match to TRBD2. Germline loops: CDR1 LGHNA, CDR2 YNFKEQ. This CDR3 contains 23 residues. V lost 0 bases to trimming and J lost 3 bases; unmatched junction nucleotides: 20. CDR3 residues: CASSQDPGEGTSGEIRGYNEQFF. The CDR3 DNA reads as TGTGCCAGCAGCCAAGATCCTGGCGAAGGGACTAGCGGGGAGATTCGGGGCTACAATGAGCAGTTCTTC.

This clone was observed a few times. The chain has TRBV7-9 and TRBJ1-5; TRBD1 might be the D (6 bases). Trimming pared 1 base from V and 0 bases from J, leaving 7 bases between. Germline V gene data show CDR1 as SEHNR and CDR2 as FQNEAQ (reference sequence). The CDR3 length is 15 residues. DNA for the CDR3: TGTGCCAGCAGCTTAGGGACAGCTAGCAATCAGCCCCAGCATTTT. Translating gives CASSLGTASNQPQHF.

Only a few counts were recorded for this clone. The V gene is TRBV6-1, the J gene TRBJ2-3; tentative D call: TRBD2 (6 bases). Germline-derived CDR1 and CDR2 are MNHNS and SASEGT. The CDR3 extends over 18 amino acids. Trimming removed 1 base from V and 11 bases from J, with 28 bases in between. CDR3 loop: CASSEGVLGGAFGPQQYF. CDR3 coding DNA: TGTGCCAGCAGTGAAGGGGTTCTGGGCGGGGCGTTTGGCCCTCAGCAGTATTTT.

The rearrangement links TRBV2 to TRBJ2-3; 16 bases match TRBD2. V shed 6 bases and J 2 bases; nucleotides not matched to a gene: 5. CDR3 length: 17 residues. The germline gives CDR1 SNHLY, CDR2 FYNNEI. The CDR3 here is CASRTGTSGRDTDTQYF. The CDR3 nucleotides read TGTGCCAGCAGGACCGGGACTAGCGGGAGGGACACAGATACGCAGTATTTT.

The J gene is TRBJ2-7, the V gene TRBV7-2; D may be TRBD2 (6 bases). V lost 2 bases to trimming and J lost 8 bases, with 13 bases between them. The CDR3 has 13 residues. CDR1 SGHTA and CDR2 FQGNSA come from the germline V gene. Written as DNA, the CDR3 is TGTGCCAGCAGCTTAACTACGGGGGAGAAGCAGTACTTC. It translates to CASSLTTGEKQYF.

This clone was picked up a small number of times. This chain connects TRBV7-8 to TRBJ2-7; D remains ambiguous. The germline CDR1 and CDR2 sequences are SGHVS and FQNEAQ. This CDR3 comprises 16 residues. V was shortened by 1 base and J by 0 bases, with 13 bases between the two germline ends. The chain's CDR3 is CASSLGRQVSSYEQYF. The CDR3 DNA follows: TGTGCCAGCAGCTTAGGACGGCAGGTGTCCTCCTACGAGCAGTACTTC.

This chain links TRBV28 with TRBJ2-7, with D tentatively TRBD1 (5 bases). There are 14 residues in the CDR3. V gave up 2 bases and J gave up 4 bases, with 12 bases separating them. Germline V gives CDR1 MDHEN, CDR2 SYDVKM. CDR3 residues: CASSLPRTPYEQYF. CDR3 coding DNA: TGTGCCAGCAGTTTACCTCGGACACCTTACGAGCAGTACTTC.

This clone was seen more than once but under ten times. The chain recombines TRBV9 with TRBJ2-5; D is uncertain. The CDR3 totals 16 residues. V was shortened by 0 bases and J by 1 base, with 13 bases between the two germline ends. The V gene's germline CDR1 is SGDLS and CDR2 YYNGEE. This CDR3 is CASSVGQNDLQETQYF. CDR3 sequence (DNA): TGTGCCAGCAGCGTAGGGCAGAACGATCTCCAAGAGACCCAGTACTTC.

A few counts support this clone. The CDR3 spells CASSQDTGTGYEKLFF. The CDR3 DNA reads as TGCGCCAGCAGCCAAGACACCGGGACAGGGTATGAAAAACTGTTTTTT. The chain has TRBV4-1 and TRBJ1-4; 9 nucleotides line up with TRBD1. Germline CDR1 is MGHRA and CDR2 is YSYEKL. Losses at the gene ends were 0 bases for V and 6 bases for J; bases not matched to a gene: 5. The CDR3 has 16 amino acids.

This clone was picked up a small number of times. The rearrangement joins TRBV25-1 to TRBJ2-4, with TRBD1 matching 10 bases. With 2 bases clipped from V and 7 bases from J, the junction kept 2 bases outside the gene matches. Per the germline V gene, CDR1 is MGHDK and CDR2 is SYGVNS. The CDR3 is 14 amino acids. The CDR3 nucleotides read TGTGCCAGCAGTGAACCGGGACAGGGGAACATTCAGTACTTC. The encoded protein is CASSEPGQGNIQYF.

The chain has TRBV2 and TRBJ1-5; 8 bases match TRBD1. V shed 4 bases, J shed 6 bases, and the junction held 8 bases outside the gene matches. The CDR3 is 15 amino acids. Per the germline V gene, CDR1 is SNHLY and CDR2 is FYNNEI. CDR3 loop: CASSGPGGDGQPQHF. For the CDR3, the DNA is TGTGCCAGCAGTGGACCAGGGGGCGACGGTCAGCCCCAGCATTTT.